A selection of T cell receptor beta chains follows, all from one sample in a study of T cells in Graves' hyperthyroidism and ophthalmopathy. TCRdb used MiXCR to reprocess the multiplex PCR reads, holding one entry per CDR3 protein. Among around 700,000 distinct CDR3 sequences listed, roughly a sixth were seen once. The sequencing input was blood. Receptors originate from a woman in her fifties or sixties with Graves' hyperthyroidism that later progressed to Graves' ophthalmopathy. CDR3s include the opening cysteine and the closing phenylalanine or tryptophan. D genes are given only for firm matches. The size of a clone is reported for some rows only, either as once, few or many, or as a class for expanded clones.

clone_size: -; d_call: -; j_call: TRBJ1-4; v_call: TRBV2; cdr3_aa: CASSIARREKLFF; cdr3_nt: TGTGCCAGCAGCATCGCGAGGAGGGAAAAACTGTTTTTT
clone_size: -; d_call: -; j_call: TRBJ2-7; v_call: TRBV30; cdr3_aa: CAWSVGSYSHEQYF; cdr3_nt: TGTGCCTGGAGCGTCGGGTCTTACTCCCACGAGCAGTACTTC
clone_size: -; d_call: TRBD1; j_call: TRBJ1-3; v_call: TRBV6-5; cdr3_aa: CASSRGGEGSGNTIYF; cdr3_nt: TGTGCCAGCAGTCGAGGGGGCGAGGGTTCAGGAAACACCATATATTTT
clone_size: many; d_call: -; j_call: TRBJ2-1; v_call: TRBV27; cdr3_aa: CASSLSPVRPTKQFF; cdr3_nt: TGTGCCAGCAGTTTATCTCCGGTCCGCCCGACAAAGCAGTTCTTC
clone_size: -; d_call: TRBD1; j_call: TRBJ1-2; v_call: TRBV5-4; cdr3_aa: CASSLIHGTGANYGYTF; cdr3_nt: TGTGCCAGCAGCTTAATTCACGGGACAGGGGCGAACTATGGCTACACCTTC
clone_size: many; d_call: -; j_call: TRBJ2-1; v_call: TRBV11-3; cdr3_aa: CASSLTEREQFF; cdr3_nt: TGTGCCAGCAGCTTAACGGAGAGAGAGCAGTTCTTC
clone_size: many; d_call: -; j_call: TRBJ2-7; v_call: TRBV30; cdr3_aa: CAWSVSYEQYF; cdr3_nt: TGTGCCTGGAGTGTTTCGTACGAGCAGTACTTC
clone_size: -; d_call: TRBD1; j_call: TRBJ1-6; v_call: TRBV6-1; cdr3_aa: CASRAVGQGTYSPLHF; cdr3_nt: TGTGCCAGCAGGGCGGTGGGACAGGGGACTTATTCACCCCTCCACTTT
clone_size: -; d_call: TRBD2; j_call: TRBJ2-5; v_call: TRBV15; cdr3_aa: CATSPRGAGGLRETQYF; cdr3_nt: TGTGCCACCAGCCCTCGGGGAGCGGGGGGCCTGAGGGAGACCCAGTACTTC
clone_size: few; d_call: TRBD2; j_call: TRBJ2-4; v_call: TRBV12-3/TRBV12-4; cdr3_aa: CASSLTTSGVGQYF; cdr3_nt: TGTGCCAGCAGTTTAACTACTAGCGGGGTGGGACAGTACTTC
clone_size: many; d_call: TRBD2; j_call: TRBJ2-1; v_call: TRBV7-2; cdr3_aa: CASSFPGLAGRYNEQFF; cdr3_nt: TGTGCCAGCAGCTTCCCCGGACTAGCGGGGCGCTACAATGAGCAGTTCTTC
clone_size: few; d_call: -; j_call: TRBJ2-2; v_call: TRBV29-1; cdr3_aa: CSVERRGDTGELFF; cdr3_nt: TGCAGCGTTGAACGCAGGGGGGACACCGGGGAGCTGTTTTTT
clone_size: many; d_call: TRBD2; j_call: TRBJ2-3; v_call: TRBV7-8; cdr3_aa: CASSPRITTSGGTDTQYF; cdr3_nt: TGTGCCAGCAGCCCCCGGATTACGACTAGCGGGGGCACAGATACGCAGTATTTT
clone_size: -; d_call: -; j_call: TRBJ2-1; v_call: TRBV6-2/TRBV6-3; cdr3_aa: CASRDLPQQSEQFF; cdr3_nt: TGTGCCTCGCGGGACCTCCCTCAGCAATCGGAGCAGTTCTTC
clone_size: -; d_call: -; j_call: TRBJ1-2; v_call: TRBV9; cdr3_aa: CASSLGVRLVGGYTF; cdr3_nt: TGTGCCAGCAGCCTCGGGGTCCGTCTTGTGGGTGGCTACACCTTC
clone_size: -; d_call: -; j_call: TRBJ1-1; v_call: TRBV20-1; cdr3_aa: CSARDEGLNTEAFF; cdr3_nt: TGCAGTGCTAGAGATGAAGGGTTGAACACTGAAGCTTTCTTT
clone_size: many; d_call: -; j_call: TRBJ2-5; v_call: TRBV7-2; cdr3_aa: CASSSRGASGETQYF; cdr3_nt: TGTGCCAGCAGCTCACGGGGGGCGAGTGGAGAGACCCAGTACTTC
clone_size: many; d_call: -; j_call: TRBJ1-2; v_call: TRBV15; cdr3_aa: CATSRDNGGARYGYTF; cdr3_nt: TGTGCCACCAGCAGAGATAATGGCGGGGCTCGCTATGGCTACACCTTC
clone_size: many; d_call: -; j_call: TRBJ2-1; v_call: TRBV5-1; cdr3_aa: CASSLEPGGRYNEQFF; cdr3_nt: TGCGCCAGCAGCTTGGAACCAGGGGGGAGATACAATGAGCAGTTCTTC
clone_size: -; d_call: -; j_call: TRBJ2-7; v_call: TRBV7-2; cdr3_aa: CASSTYGTRTYEQYF; cdr3_nt: TGTGCCAGCAGCACCTACGGGACTCGGACCTACGAGCAGTACTTC
clone_size: many; d_call: -; j_call: TRBJ2-7; v_call: TRBV4-2; cdr3_aa: CASSQGGEAEQYF; cdr3_nt: TGTGCCAGCAGTCAGGGGGGGGAGGCCGAGCAGTACTTC
clone_size: many; d_call: TRBD2; j_call: TRBJ2-6; v_call: TRBV20-1; cdr3_aa: CSARAFLGLAGAGANVLTF; cdr3_nt: TGCAGTGCTAGAGCATTCCTAGGGCTAGCGGGGGCTGGGGCCAACGTCCTGACTTTC
clone_size: few; d_call: -; j_call: TRBJ2-2; v_call: TRBV7-9; cdr3_aa: CASSLIESTGELFF; cdr3_nt: TGTGCCAGCAGCCTGATAGAGTCCACCGGGGAGCTGTTTTTT
clone_size: -; d_call: -; j_call: TRBJ1-2; v_call: TRBV10-3; cdr3_aa: CAISDLLTGNYGYTF; cdr3_nt: TGTGCCATCAGTGACCTCCTTACAGGGAACTATGGCTACACCTTC
clone_size: -; d_call: TRBD1; j_call: TRBJ2-5; v_call: TRBV3-1; cdr3_aa: CASSPRDREGTQYF; cdr3_nt: TGTGCCAGCAGCCCCAGGGACAGGGAAGGGACCCAGTACTTC